A single sample is the source of the 21 T cell receptor beta chains below, sequenced in a study of T cells after yellow fever vaccination. Each CDR3 protein is one row after TCRdb ran MiXCR on the 5' RACE reads. Among 80,000 to 100,000 distinct CDR3 sequences, roughly 5.8% were seen once, and the ten largest hold approximately 39%. The sample here was CD8+ T cells sorted from PBMCs, taken 10 days after the yellow fever booster vaccination. The source is a man aged 18 to 35 who received the YFV17D yellow fever vaccine.

This clonotype is labeled medium-sized. This chain joins TRBV7-9 and TRBJ1-1, with D possibly being TRBD1 (5 bases). V lost 5 bases, J lost 5 bases, and 9 bases lay in between. CDR1 is SEHNR, CDR2 FQNEAQ, per germline (reference sequence). This CDR3 has 12 amino acids. Written as DNA, the CDR3 is TGTGCCAGCAGCCCCGGACAAACTGAAGCTTTCTTT. It encodes CASSPGQTEAFF.

This clonotype has just a few counts. The chain combines TRBV5-6 with TRBJ2-7; D gene ambiguous. Germline V gene data show CDR1 as SGHDT and CDR2 as YYEEEE. There are 14 residues in the CDR3. V was pared by 6 bases and J by 2 bases, with 15 bases between. The CDR3 sequence: CASTNTPGPYEQYV. The CDR3 bases are TGTGCCAGCACCAACACCCCGGGTCCCTACGAGCAGTACGTC.

This clonotype was observed a handful of times. The chain couples TRBV4-3 to TRBJ2-5; 7 nucleotides agree with TRBD1. CDR1 LGHNA and CDR2 YSLEER come from the germline V gene. The CDR3 is 19 residues long. Germline trimming cut 0 bases from V and 2 bases from J; bases unmatched to any gene: 15. CDR3 coding DNA: TGCGCCAGCAGCCAAGATTGGTTCGCCGGGACAGCGATACAAGAGACCCAGTACTTC. It encodes CASSQDWFAGTAIQETQYF.

This clonotype appeared a few times. This chain links TRBV7-3 with TRBJ2-1; the D is unclear. Germline lookup yields CDR1 SGHTA and CDR2 FQGTGA. V lost 2 bases and J 2 bases, leaving 10 bases between the germline ends. The CDR3 covers 15 residues. CDR3 in amino acids: CASSLFDTTYNEQFF. Here the CDR3 DNA reads TGTGCCAGCAGCTTATTTGACACGACCTACAATGAGCAGTTCTTC.

The CDR3 nucleotides read TGTGCCAGCAGCCCCACCCTAGCGGGGGGGGGCGATGAGCAGTTCTTC. Amino acids: CASSPTLAGGGDEQFF. The chain links TRBV3-1 to TRBJ2-1; 12 positions agree with TRBD2. The CDR3 covers 16 residues. The trim removed 4 bases at V and 8 bases at J, leaving 9 bases unmatched. Germline CDR1 is LGHDT and CDR2 is YNNKEL (reference sequence).

This clonotype was counted at least ten times. The chain carries TRBV9 and TRBJ1-4; no clear D. This CDR3 is 14 amino acids long. The germline V gene encodes CDR1 SGDLS and CDR2 YYNGEE. V was shortened by 2 bases and J by 0 bases, with 5 bases between the two germline ends. CDR3 nucleotides: TGTGCCAGCAGCGTCGGTACAACTAATGAAAAACTGTTTTTT. Residues: CASSVGTTNEKLFF.

The sample holds a few counts of this clonotype. This chain joins TRBV7-3 and TRBJ2-2; 10 nucleotides line up with TRBD1. J gave up 3 bases and V 4 bases, and 5 bases lay outside the gene matches. The CDR3 spans 16 residues. Per the germline V gene, CDR1 is SGHTA and CDR2 is FQGTGA. The CDR3 loop is CASSSPGTGDTGELFF. The CDR3 coding sequence is TGTGCCAGCAGCTCCCCCGGGACAGGGGACACCGGGGAGCTGTTTTTT.

This clonotype was detected only a few times. The genes are TRBV6-1 and TRBJ1-2, with a possible D match to TRBD1 (5 bases). V was pared by 1 base and J by 10 bases, with 22 bases between. This CDR3 has 16 amino acids. Germline V gene data show CDR1 as MNHNS and CDR2 as SASEGT. The CDR3 sequence: CASSEDGGPNVGFYTF. In DNA form, the CDR3 reads TGTGCCAGCAGTGAAGACGGGGGACCTAATGTGGGTTTCTACACCTTC.

The genes are TRBV24-1 and TRBJ2-1; no clear D. CDR3 length equals 13 residues. V was cut by 9 bases and J by 0 bases, with 8 bases left in between. From germline, CDR1 is KGHDR and CDR2 SFDVKD. The CDR3 here is CATGESSYNEQFF. CDR3 sequence (DNA): TGTGCCACCGGAGAGAGCTCCTACAATGAGCAGTTCTTC.

This clonotype was detected only a few times. The chain recombines TRBV27 with TRBJ2-7; D is ambiguous. In germline, CDR1 is MNHEY, CDR2 SMNVEV (reference sequence). V lost 0 bases to trimming and J lost 4 bases, with 7 bases between them. The CDR3 is made up of 13 amino acids. The CDR3 reads CASSLSMVYEQYF. The CDR3 DNA sequence: TGTGCCAGCAGTTTATCGATGGTGTACGAGCAGTACTTC.

This clonotype was detected many times. The J gene is TRBJ1-6, the V gene TRBV11-2, with TRBD1 identical over 9 bases. Germline trimming cut 8 bases from V and 8 bases from J; bases unmatched to any gene: 7. The CDR3 contains 14 residues. The germline V gene encodes CDR1 SGHAT and CDR2 FQNNGV. The CDR3 sequence is CASVPGTGHSPLHF. CDR3 nucleotides: TGTGCCAGCGTTCCCGGGACAGGGCATTCACCCCTCCACTTT.

The J gene is TRBJ2-1, the V gene TRBV5-1; a weak D match, TRBD1 (5 bases). The CDR3 length is 14 residues. The germline V gene encodes CDR1 SGHRS and CDR2 YFSETQ. Between the trimmed V and J ends, which lost 3 bases and 5 bases, there was a span of 12 bases. CDR3 in DNA: TGCGCCAGCAGCTCGAGACAGCGTGACAATGAGCAGTTCTTC. Protein product: CASSSRQRDNEQFF. The variable domain in full, completed from reference TRBV5-1 and TRBJ2-1, reads KAGVTQTPRYLIKTRGQQVTLSCSPISGHRSVSWYQQTPGQGLQFLFEYFSETQRNKGNFPGRFSGRQFSNSRSEMNVSTLELGDSALYLCASSSRQRDNEQFFGPGTRLTVL.

The chain recombines TRBV20-1 with TRBJ2-7, with 7 bases aligning to TRBD2. The V segment lost 4 bases and the J segment 4 bases; nucleotides outside the gene matches: 7. The length of the CDR3 is 13 residues. Germline loops: CDR1 DFQATT, CDR2 SNEGSKA (reference sequence). DNA for the CDR3: TGCAGTGCTACCGGGACTAATCGTTACGAGCAGTACTTC. It translates to CSATGTNRYEQYF.

In its sample, this clonotype was seen many times. This chain connects TRBV5-1 to TRBJ2-1; D is unclear. The CDR3 extends over 12 amino acids. Trimming left V 1 base short and J 7 bases short, with 6 bases between. Germline V lookup: CDR1 SGHRS, CDR2 YFSETQ. CDR3 nucleotides: TGCGCCAGCAGCTTGACGTCAAATGAGCAGTTCTTC. Translation: CASSLTSNEQFF.

In its sample, this clonotype was seen many times. The gene calls are TRBV12-3 or TRBV12-4 and TRBJ1-2; a weak D match, TRBD1 (5 bases). Deletions cut 2 bases from V and 6 bases from J, with 22 bases between. The CDR3 has 17 amino acids. The CDR3 DNA is TGTGCCAGCAGTTTACTAGGAATCGCGGTCCCAGGGAATGGCTACACCTTC. This sequence encodes CASSLLGIAVPGNGYTF.

This clonotype was counted at least ten times. The V gene is TRBV7-9, the J gene TRBJ2-3; 10 bases line up with TRBD1. CDR3 length: 15 amino acids. The trim removed 9 bases at V and 4 bases at J, leaving 10 bases unmatched. Germline loops: CDR1 SEHNR, CDR2 FQNEAQ (reference sequence). The CDR3 nucleotides read TGTGCCAGGATGGAAGGACAGGGGGGCGCAGATACGCAGTATTTT. Encoded protein: CARMEGQGGADTQYF. The full variable domain, with the rest looked up from reference TRBV7-9 and TRBJ2-3, is DTGVSQNPRHKITKRGQNVTFRCDPISEHNRLYWYRQTLGQGPEFLTYFQNEAQLEKSRLLSDRFSAERPKGSFSTLEIQRTEQGDSAMYLCARMEGQGGADTQYFGPGTRLTVL.

The chain employs TRBV19 and TRBJ2-1, with 7 nucleotides matching TRBD1. The V segment lost 0 bases and the J segment 3 bases; nucleotides outside the gene matches: 5. The germline V gene has CDR1 LNHDA and CDR2 SQIVND (reference sequence). The CDR3 is 16 amino acids. The CDR3 bases are TGTGCCAGTAGTATAGAAGGACAGGCTTTCTACAATGAGCAGTTCTTC. Protein sequence: CASSIEGQAFYNEQFF.

The rearrangement joins TRBV6-6 to TRBJ2-7, with TRBD2 as a possible D gene (6 bases). CDR1 is MNHNY and CDR2 is SVGAGI in the germline V gene (reference sequence). Trimming pared 5 bases from V and 3 bases from J, leaving 14 bases between. The length of the CDR3 is 14 residues. The CDR3 DNA reads as TGTGCCAGCAGTCCCGGGGGTCAACTCTACGAGCAGTACGTC. Protein product: CASSPGGQLYEQYV.

This clonotype was observed many times. The J gene is TRBJ1-5, the V gene TRBV25-1; the D gene is possibly TRBD1 (5 bases). The ends were cut back, 3 bases at V and 1 base at J, with 13 bases in the middle. CDR1 is MGHDK, CDR2 SYGVNS, per germline. The CDR3 contains 16 residues. The CDR3 region has the DNA TGTGCCAGCAGTGACCGGGCCTGGGACAGCAATCAGCCCCAGCATTTT. It is translated as CASSDRAWDSNQPQHF.

The chain is built from TRBV12-3 or TRBV12-4 and TRBJ1-2; D gene uncertain. This CDR3 is 12 amino acids long. The V end was cut by 7 bases, the J end by 2 bases, with 8 bases between. CDR3 residues: CASTKSNYGYTF. Here the CDR3 DNA reads TGTGCCAGCACTAAGAGCAACTATGGCTACACCTTC.

This clonotype occurred a few times. The gene calls are TRBV12-5 and TRBJ2-3; D gene unclear. Trimming took 4 bases from V and 0 from J, leaving 2 bases between them. CDR3 size: 12 residues. The V gene's germline CDR1 is LGHNT and CDR2 FRNRAP. The CDR3 DNA is TGTGCTAGTGGTTACAGCACAGATACGCAGTATTTT. Protein: CASGYSTDTQYF.